This T cell receptor (beta chain) was observed in a study of T cells after posttransplantation cyclophosphamide (dated by TCRdb to about 2016). About the full investigation: Using TRB sequencing, the study followed how the T cell repertoire reconstituted after myeloablative bone marrow transplantation in which posttransplantation cyclophosphamide served as GVHD prophylaxis. Up to about 3 additional blood samples from 2 to 5.2 years after transplant were also TRB-sequenced in 3 patients, as was pretransplant blood from several patients. TRB sequencing was performed on blood from all 35 or so PTCy patients with 1-year posttransplant specimens. Public TRB sequences were compared against a database of over 3,600 sequences linked to responses to pathogens, tumor antigens, self-antigens and alloantigens. Because TRA and TRB clonality correlated tightly in under 10 samples, later TCR analyses were limited to TRB. Antigen receptor sequencing was done on samples from around 32 PTCy-treated patients and from over 15 related bone marrow donors of those patients.

Relative to its sample, this clone is medium-sized (0.01 to 0.1%). It has no known antigen specificity. Per-base qualities were not stored, and no clone one base away is much larger. The treatment or condition label here, explained by the study, means: high-dose cyclophosphamide on days +3 and +4 as single-agent GVHD prophylaxis. Busulfan and fludarabine conditioning, a related or unrelated marrow graft, and cyclophosphamide on days +3 and +4 were given to PTCy patients. PTCy-treated patients came from a prospective multi-institutional clinical trial. Peripheral blood and bone marrow mononuclear cells were isolated by Ficoll-Hypaque density centrifugation and were cryopreserved. The germline V gene gives CDR1 as MNHEY and CDR2 as SVGEGT. The CDR3 has 19 amino acids, counting the end cysteine and phenylalanine. The retained sequence is limited to the CDR3, 57 bases, with the frame set at the first base. Ends trimmed: V by 0 bases, J by 5 bases; bases unmatched to a gene: 12.

The full study reports these points: Across the roughly 48 patients, TRB clonality was highly associated with recipient CMV seropositivity and CMV reactivation, and diversity with PTCy was similar to that in the CNI/methotrexate controls. The TRB repertoires of T cells infiltrating skin or GI tract showed only limited overlap with the TRB repertoires of T cells in blood. Donor-recipient similarity was low at 1-2 months but increased during the first year, and donor CD8+ memory clones often dominated later blood repertoires.

TRB sequencing was run on genomic DNA with either the immunoSEQ assay at survey resolution or the hsTCRB kit. For the original study's pipeline: The immunoSEQ software handled the initial read processing, while the LymphoSeq R package was used for the repertoire analyses. For each TRB dataset, clonality was calculated as 1 minus normalized Shannon entropy, and the Gini coefficient was computed as well. To infer phenotypes in unsorted samples, TRB sequences from sorted subsets of the recipient or donor were mapped onto the unsorted samples of the same recipient. The table was pulled from immuneACCESS by TCRdb, which kept in-frame rearrangements only. Such tables lose some clones; where checked, under half of the loss comes from unresolved V genes, and the rest has no known cause. V and J calls and clone size are as listed in that table; D and trimming were resolved from the DNA. There are 1,400 to 1,500 clones in this sample, and none of them is a singleton. The ten most abundant clones make up roughly 29% of the sample.

The rearrangement combines TRBV6-2 or TRBV6-3 with TRBJ2-2; 10 of the junction bases match TRBD2. The material sequenced was PBMCs, taken after an allogeneic stem cell transplant with post-transplant cyclophosphamide. This clonotype was sampled from a male patient aged 30 to 39 who received an allogeneic stem cell transplant from a related donor, was CMV-positive, and had acute GVHD only. Following a transplant, some T lymphocytes may have been derived from the graft donor. CDR3 sequence: CASSYSTRAGGRRTGELFF. The DNA sequence is given as TGTGCCAGCAGTTACTCGACCCGAGCGGGGGGGCGTCGTACCGGGGAGCTGTTTTTT.